The 26 T cell receptor beta chains below were found in one sample sequenced in a study of control samples from healthy donors and cancer patients. Libraries were prepared by immunoSEQ multiplex PCR; TCRdb keeps only in-frame clonotypes and omits some of them. Of over 100,000 clones listed, 80% to 95% are singletons. The sequenced sample was blood. Every receptor here comes from a man younger than 35 in good health.

This rearrangement joins TRBV5-1 to TRBJ2-7, with 7 bases lining up with TRBD1. V trimming: 3 bases; J trimming: 1 base; junction bases outside the gene matches: 4. Germline V gives CDR1 SGHRS, CDR2 YFSETQ. This CDR3 is 14 amino acids long. The CDR3 loop is CASSSRQGSYEQYF. In DNA form, the CDR3 reads TGCGCCAGCAGCTCACGACAGGGATCCTACGAGCAGTACTTC. The variable domain in full, with the rest retrieved from reference TRBV5-1 and TRBJ2-7, is KAGVTQTPRYLIKTRGQQVTLSCSPISGHRSVSWYQQTPGQGLQFLFEYFSETQRNKGNFPGRFSGRQFSNSRSEMNVSTLELGDSALYLCASSSRQGSYEQYFGPGTRLTVT.

This clone was detected only a few times. DNA of the CDR3: TGTGCCAGCAGCCCACAGGGTGGGAGTGAAAAACTGTTTTTT. This translates into CASSPQGGSEKLFF. The chain combines TRBV6-5 with TRBJ1-4; D might be TRBD1 (6 bases). The germline CDR1 and CDR2 sequences are MNHEY and SVGAGI. V lost 6 bases and J lost 7, with 15 bases in between. The CDR3 covers 14 residues.

V is TRBV18 and J is TRBJ2-5, with D possibly being TRBD1 (5 bases). This CDR3 spans 14 amino acids. V was pared by 3 bases and J by 2 bases, with 10 bases between. Germline V gives CDR1 KGHSH, CDR2 LQKENI. The CDR3: CASSPKTVQETQYF. The DNA of the CDR3 is TGTGCCAGCTCACCTAAGACAGTACAAGAGACCCAGTACTTC.

This clone is a singleton in its sample. V and J are TRBV12-3 or TRBV12-4 and TRBJ1-5, with 8 nucleotides matching TRBD1. The J segment lost 7 bases and the V segment lost 5 bases, leaving 4 bases of the junction unmatched. CDR3 length: 13 amino acids. The CDR3 DNA reads as TGTGCCAGCAGTCAGGGGGCGGAGCAGCCCCAGCATTTT. Residues: CASSQGAEQPQHF.

The chain combines TRBV7-7 with TRBJ2-2, with TRBD1 matching over 8 bases. With V trimmed by 1 base and J by 6 bases, 4 bases remained unmatched. CDR3 length: 15 residues. Germline loops: CDR1 SSHAT, CDR2 FNYEAQ (reference sequence). CDR3 sequence reads: CASSLEAGGSGELFF. CDR3 DNA: TGTGCCAGCAGCTTAGAGGCAGGGGGCTCCGGGGAGCTGTTTTTT.

The V call is TRBV23-1, the J call TRBJ1-1; weak D call: TRBD1 (5 bases). TRBV23-1 is annotated as an ORF whose role is uncertain. With 7 bases removed from V and 5 bases from J, the gap between germline ends came to 20 bases. The CDR3 is 15 amino acids. CDR3 in amino acids: CASTRWRARGTEAFF. In DNA, the CDR3 is TGCGCCAGCACCCGATGGAGGGCTAGGGGTACTGAAGCTTTCTTT.

The chain uses TRBV19 and TRBJ1-3, with D maybe TRBD1 (6 bases). Germline V gives CDR1 LNHDA, CDR2 SQIVND (reference sequence). Trimming stripped 4 bases from V and 2 bases from J, with 18 bases between. This CDR3 has 17 amino acids. DNA for the CDR3: TGTGCCAGTAGTAACCGACCGCTTACAGGGACTGGAAACACCATATATTTT. Its translation: CASSNRPLTGTGNTIYF.

The V call is TRBV7-6, the J call TRBJ2-3, with 9 bases identical to TRBD1. The CDR3 is made up of 16 amino acids. After removal of 0 bases from V and 6 bases from J, the junction contained 7 bases not matched to a gene. CDR1 and CDR2 from the germline V gene are SGHVS and FNYEAQ. The CDR3 region has the DNA TGTGCCAGCAGCTTAGCGGGACAGGGTTGGGGTGATACGCAGTATTTT. Encoded protein: CASSLAGQGWGDTQYF.

J is TRBJ1-2 and V is TRBV10-3; D possibly corresponds to TRBD1 (5 bases). The CDR3 runs to 12 residues. Germline V gene sequence: CDR1 ENHRY, CDR2 SYGVKD. The ends were cut back, 0 bases at V and 7 bases at J, with 6 bases in the middle. The CDR3 bases are TGTGCCATCAGTGAGTCAGGGGTTGGCTACACCTTC. Translated: CAISESGVGYTF.

V and J are TRBV27 and TRBJ2-5, with D possibly TRBD2 on 6 matching bases. Germline CDR1 reads MNHEY; CDR2 reads SMNVEV (reference sequence). The CDR3 length is 15 residues. V was shortened by 6 bases and J by 5 bases, with 19 bases between the two germline ends. The CDR3 reads CASSPLGRGPETQYF. The CDR3 DNA is TGTGCCAGCAGCCCTTTGGGGCGGGGACCCGAGACCCAGTACTTC.

The rearrangement joins TRBV6-5 to TRBJ1-1; the D gene is possibly TRBD1 (5 bases). Looked up from germline, CDR1 is MNHEY and CDR2 is SVGAGI. V was shortened by 7 bases and J by 0 bases, with 12 bases between the two germline ends. The CDR3 is 14 residues long. CDR3 sequence reads: CASKSGTLNTEAFF. The CDR3 DNA follows: TGTGCCAGCAAGTCCGGGACCTTGAACACTGAAGCTTTCTTT.

The CDR3 bases are TGCAGTGCTACAGGGTTTTCAGTAGCTTTCTTT. The encoded protein is CSATGFSVAFF. V usage is TRBV20-1 and J usage is TRBJ1-1; D is perhaps TRBD1 (5 bases). Trimming removed 4 bases from V and 10 bases from J, with 13 bases in between. The germline V gene encodes CDR1 DFQATT and CDR2 SNEGSKA (reference sequence). The CDR3 runs to 11 residues.

The V and J genes are TRBV29-1 and TRBJ1-4; 9 nucleotides line up with TRBD1. This CDR3 spans 12 amino acids. Trimming removed 6 bases from V and 7 bases from J; junction bases left unmatched: 3. CDR1 and CDR2 (germline): SQVTM, ANQGSEA. The CDR3 spells CSVGQGPEKLFF. As DNA, the CDR3 is TGCAGCGTCGGACAGGGGCCTGAAAAACTGTTTTTT.

Only one count was recorded for this clone. The chain joins TRBV30 to TRBJ2-3; no reliable D call. Trimming left V 2 bases short and J 6 bases short, with 6 bases between. CDR1 is GTSNPN and CDR2 is SVGIG in the germline V gene (reference sequence). This CDR3 has 11 amino acids. CDR3 residues: CAWSSVDTQYF. The CDR3 bases are TGTGCCTGGAGTAGCGTGGATACGCAGTATTTT.

The chain employs TRBV19 and TRBJ2-7; possibly TRBD1 for D (6 bases). The V end lost 8 bases, the J end lost 3 bases, and 29 bases lay between the germline ends. CDR1 and CDR2 (germline): LNHDA, SQIVND (reference sequence). The CDR3 sequence is 18 residues long. CDR3 coding DNA: TGTGCCAGTTCGTTACATTCCACCCGACAGGATAGAGACTACGAGCAGTACTTC. Its protein product is CASSLHSTRQDRDYEQYF.

The rearrangement uses TRBV10-2 and TRBJ1-2, with 7 bases that match TRBD1. The CDR3 extends over 14 amino acids. The germline V gene has CDR1 WSHSY and CDR2 SAAADI. The V and J ends lost 5 bases and 3 bases, in that order; junction bases with no gene match: 6. The DNA for the CDR3 is TGCGCCAGCAGTCAAGAAACAGGGGACTATGGCTACACCTTC. Its protein is CASSQETGDYGYTF.

The rearrangement links TRBV7-2 to TRBJ1-6; D may be TRBD1 (5 bases). Deletions cut 5 bases from V and 5 bases from J, with 16 bases between. This CDR3 has 16 residues. CDR1 and CDR2 from the germline V gene are SGHTA and FQGNSA. The CDR3 nucleotides read TGTGCCAGCAGCCCCCAGGGCCTCCCTGATAATTCACCCCTCCACTTT. It specifies CASSPQGLPDNSPLHF.

V usage is TRBV7-2 and J usage is TRBJ2-7; no reliable D call. CDR3 size: 13 residues. Per the germline V gene, CDR1 is SGHTA and CDR2 is FQGNSA. V lost 5 bases and J 4 bases, leaving 12 bases between the germline ends. CDR3 bases: TGTGCCAGCAGCGCAAGGGTTCAGTACGAGCAGTACTTC. Translation: CASSARVQYEQYF.

This clone was found once. The chain is built from TRBV15 and TRBJ1-5; D call uncertain. This CDR3 is 13 amino acids long. The ends were cut back, 0 bases at V and 5 bases at J, with 5 bases in the middle. Germline loops: CDR1 LNHNV, CDR2 YYDKDF (reference sequence). CDR3 sequence: CATSRDPDQPQHF. CDR3 nucleotides: TGTGCCACCAGCAGAGATCCTGATCAGCCCCAGCATTTT.

The chain links TRBV7-7 to TRBJ2-7, with TRBD1 matching over 9 bases. V trimming: 5 bases; J trimming: 4 bases; junction bases outside the gene matches: 9. Germline lookup yields CDR1 SSHAT and CDR2 FNYEAQ (reference sequence). The CDR3 is 15 residues long. The CDR3: CASSLRDRDRYEQYF. The CDR3 bases are TGTGCCAGCAGCCTACGGGACAGGGATAGGTACGAGCAGTACTTC.

This sequence joins TRBV11-2 and TRBJ2-5, with 8 nucleotides matching TRBD2. V gave up 1 base and J gave up 4 bases; unmatched junction bases: 5. The CDR3 contains 15 residues. Germline V gene lookup returns CDR1 SGHAT and CDR2 FQNNGV. The CDR3 nucleotides read TGTGCCAGCAGCTTAGGACCGGGGGGGTCAGAGACCCAGTACTTC. Amino acids: CASSLGPGGSETQYF.

This rearrangement joins TRBV3-1 (or the pseudogene TRBV3-2) to TRBJ2-7, with TRBD2 matching 10 bases. The germline V gene encodes CDR1 LGHDT and CDR2 YNNKEL (reference sequence). V shed 1 base and J 3 bases; nucleotides not matched to a gene: 3. This CDR3 spans 15 amino acids. The CDR3 nucleotides read TGTGCCAGCAGCCAAGTAGCGGGGGGCCACTACGAGCAGTACTTC. Translation: CASSQVAGGHYEQYF.

This chain joins TRBV2 and TRBJ1-1; 8 positions agree with TRBD1. The CDR3 runs 14 residues. With 6 bases clipped from V and 1 base from J, the junction kept 4 bases outside the gene matches. Germline loops: CDR1 SNHLY, CDR2 FYNNEI. The chain's CDR3 is CASSQQGGNTEAFF. CDR3 sequence (DNA): TGTGCCAGCAGCCAACAGGGGGGGAACACTGAAGCTTTCTTT.

The chain has TRBV5-1 and TRBJ2-7; perhaps TRBD1 as D (6 bases). This CDR3 comprises 14 residues. Trimming left V 3 bases short and J 0 bases short, with 10 bases between. Germline V gene sequence: CDR1 SGHRS, CDR2 YFSETQ. The CDR3 loop is CASSSGTTSYEQYF. CDR3 DNA sequence: TGCGCCAGCAGCTCCGGGACAACCTCCTACGAGCAGTACTTC.

CDR3 sequence (DNA): TGTGCCAGCTCACCTCATAAGATTGGGGGGGCAGGCCCCCAGCATTTT. Its protein is CASSPHKIGGAGPQHF. V gene TRBV18 combines with J gene TRBJ1-5; D might be TRBD1 (6 bases). The CDR3 contains 16 residues. Between the trimmed V and J ends, which lost 3 bases and 10 bases, there was a span of 22 bases. Germline values: CDR1 KGHSH, CDR2 LQKENI.

The J gene is TRBJ2-1, the V gene TRBV9; the D gene is possibly TRBD1 (6 bases). CDR1 is SGDLS and CDR2 is YYNGEE in the germline V gene. This CDR3 region has 11 residues. Trimming took 7 bases from V and 5 from J, leaving 7 bases between them. The chain's CDR3 is CASGQHNEQFF. In DNA form, the CDR3 reads TGTGCCAGCGGACAGCACAATGAGCAGTTCTTC.